Listed here is a single TCR beta chain. Authors' methods: Reference gene primer amplification gave nucleated cell count estimates. TCRdb's table, derived via immunoSEQ multiplex PCR, lists solely in-frame clones and lacks some. V and J calls and clone size are copied from that table; D and trimming were computed from the DNA. The data show 150,000 to 200,000 clones, around four fifths seen once. The data are from a study of blood T cell repertoires in COVID-19. About the study: Acute-phase and convalescent COVID-19 samples originated in the United States, Italy and Spain. PBMCs, B-cell-depleted T cells, or T cells were the source of the cDNA or gDNA that made up the material.

The CDR3 is 14 residues long. The germline V gene has CDR1 MGHRA and CDR2 YSYEKL. The V end lost 0 bases, the J end lost 3 bases, and 9 bases lay between the germline ends. The sample was peripheral blood. The chain is built from TRBV4-1 and TRBJ2-7; TRBD2 is a possible D gene (5 bases). The TCR comes from a woman aged 25 to 39 with acute or convalescent COVID-19. The CDR3, as DNA: TGCGCCAGCAGCCAAGACCGGGGAAACTACGAGCAGTACTTC. Amino acid sequence: CASSQDRGNYEQYF.